These 27 T cell receptor beta chains originate from one sample sequenced in a study of long-term antiretroviral therapy in people with HIV. At the survey level, the v3.0 immunoSEQ assay was run. The repertoire was sequenced with immunoSEQ multiplex PCR; TCRdb's copy has only in-frame clones and lacks some. There are around 17,000 clones in the sample; around 84% occur only once, and 7% to 9% lies in the top ten. The sequenced sample was unsorted PBMCs, obtained 0.1 years after starting antiretroviral therapy. The receptor set was obtained from a man in his late teens or twenties with HIV.

The chain couples TRBV5-5 to TRBJ1-1, with unresolved D. The CDR3 extends over 14 amino acids. Germline CDR1 and CDR2: SGHKS and YYEKEE (reference sequence). Trimming took 0 bases from V and 0 from J, leaving 6 bases between them. The CDR3 loop reads CASSLGVLNTEAFF. CDR3 bases: TGTGCCAGCAGCTTGGGCGTTTTGAACACTGAAGCTTTCTTT. The variable domain in full, with the rest retrieved from reference TRBV5-5 and TRBJ1-1, is DAGVTQSPTHLIKTRGQQVTLRCSPISGHKSVSWYQQVLGQGPQFIFQYYEKEERGRGNFPDRFSARQFPNYSSELNVNALLLGDSALYLCASSLGVLNTEAFFGQGTRLTVV.

The V call is TRBV5-5, the J call TRBJ2-3, with D tentatively TRBD1 (5 bases). Trimming cost V 6 bases and J 1 base, with 15 bases left between them. Per the germline V gene, CDR1 is SGHKS and CDR2 is YYEKEE (reference sequence). This CDR3 spans 15 amino acids. CDR3 in amino acids: CASILGQGRTDTQYF. CDR3 coding DNA: TGTGCCAGCATCCTAGGGCAGGGCCGCACAGATACGCAGTATTTT.

The chain is built from TRBV9 and TRBJ2-7; tentatively, D is TRBD2 (5 bases). Germline CDR1 SGDLS, CDR2 YYNGEE. The CDR3 contains 15 residues. The ends were cut back, 1 base at V and 5 bases at J, with 16 bases in the middle. CDR3 nucleotides: TGTGCCAGCAGCGTATCCGGGGAGCTGGTCGACGAGCAGTACTTC. Translation: CASSVSGELVDEQYF. Looking up the rest from reference TRBV9 and TRBJ2-7 gives the full variable domain: DSGVTQTPKHLITATGQRVTLRCSPRSGDLSVYWYQQSLDQGLQFLIQYYNGEERAKGNILERFSAQQFPDLHSELNLSSLELGDSALYFCASSVSGELVDEQYFGPGTRLTVT.

The chain uses TRBV5-5 and TRBJ2-1, with D unresolved. The CDR3 is 11 amino acids. Trimming left V 4 bases short and J 14 bases short, with 13 bases between. From germline, CDR1 is SGHKS and CDR2 YYEKEE (reference sequence). The CDR3 bases are TGTGCCAGCAGCCTGGGCGCACTGGAGTTCTTC. Translating it yields CASSLGALEFF.

This clone has just a few counts. V usage is TRBV27 and J usage is TRBJ1-6, with D possibly TRBD1 on 5 matching bases. This CDR3 region has 17 residues. Per the germline V gene, CDR1 is MNHEY and CDR2 is SMNVEV (reference sequence). The V end lost 3 bases, the J end lost 9 bases, and 21 bases lay between the germline ends. Here the CDR3 reads CASSFSRLCGQGSPLHF. The CDR3 DNA reads TGTGCCAGCAGTTTCAGCCGCTTGTGTGGTCAGGGTTCACCCCTCCACTTT.

The V and J genes are TRBV9 and TRBJ2-1; D remains unclear. The CDR3 runs to 16 residues. V was pared by 0 bases and J by 2 bases, with 12 bases between. From germline, CDR1 is SGDLS and CDR2 YYNGEE. CDR3 region: CASSVEPLTAYNEQFF. CDR3 nucleotide sequence: TGTGCCAGCAGCGTAGAACCTCTCACGGCCTACAATGAGCAGTTCTTC.

V usage is TRBV9 and J usage is TRBJ2-2, with 10 bases lining up with TRBD1. The junction had 7 bases not matched to a gene; V was cut back by 2 bases and J by 3 bases. The CDR3 runs to 17 residues. The germline gives CDR1 SGDLS, CDR2 YYNGEE. DNA of the CDR3: TGTGCCAGCAGCGTCCGAGGGACAGGGGAATACACCGGGGAGCTGTTTTTT. Amino acids: CASSVRGTGEYTGELFF.

This chain connects TRBV7-9 to TRBJ2-1; 10 nucleotides align to TRBD2. This CDR3 is built from 16 residues. Germline loops: CDR1 SEHNR, CDR2 FQNEAQ (reference sequence). Losses at the gene ends were 6 bases for V and 0 bases for J; bases not matched to a gene: 5. This chain's CDR3 is CASSSLAGVSYNEQFF. CDR3 DNA: TGTGCCAGCAGTTCCCTAGCGGGGGTCTCCTACAATGAGCAGTTCTTC. Filled out from reference TRBV7-9 and TRBJ2-1, the complete variable domain reads DTGVSQNPRHKITKRGQNVTFRCDPISEHNRLYWYRQTLGQGPEFLTYFQNEAQLEKSRLLSDRFSAERPKGSFSTLEIQRTEQGDSAMYLCASSSLAGVSYNEQFFGPGTRLTVL.

The chain is built from TRBV5-1 and TRBJ1-5; D uncertain. Trimming stripped 0 bases from V and 7 bases from J, with 14 bases between. This CDR3 region has 15 residues. Germline V CDR1 and CDR2: SGHRS, YFSETQ. CDR3 in amino acids: CASSLGGGGSQPQHF. CDR3 in DNA: TGCGCCAGCAGCTTGGGGGGAGGAGGGAGCCAGCCCCAGCATTTT.

The chain employs TRBV4-2 and TRBJ2-1, with TRBD1 as a possible D gene (6 bases). Trimming removed 0 bases from V and 5 bases from J, with 8 bases in between. This CDR3 is 14 amino acids long. Germline loops: CDR1 LGHNA, CDR2 YNFKEQ. Written as DNA, the CDR3 is TGTGCCAGCAGCCAAGATCCAGGGGACAATGAGCAGTTCTTC. This translates into CASSQDPGDNEQFF.

This clone was observed once. The chain links TRBV30 to TRBJ2-7, with TRBD1 matching over 11 bases. This CDR3 is built from 15 residues. V was clipped by 1 base and J by 3 bases; unmatched bases: 5. Germline lookup yields CDR1 GTSNPN and CDR2 SVGIG (reference sequence). CDR3 coding DNA: TGTGCCTGGAGTGGGGGACAGGGGGAGGACTACGAGCAGTACTTC. The encoded protein is CAWSGGQGEDYEQYF. Full variable domain (outside the CDR3, taken from reference TRBV30 and TRBJ2-7): SQTIHQWPATLVQPVGSPLSLECTVEGTSNPNLYWYRQAAGRGLQLLFYSVGIGQISSEVPQNLSASRPQDRQFILSSKKLLLSDSGFYLCAWSGGQGEDYEQYFGPGTRLTVT.

The table lists this clone with a count of one. The chain joins TRBV7-8 to TRBJ1-6, with TRBD1 as a possible D gene (5 bases). Germline V gene lookup returns CDR1 SGHVS and CDR2 FQNEAQ. V was shortened by 2 bases and J by 10 bases, with 15 bases between the two germline ends. CDR3 length equals 15 residues. The CDR3 nucleotides read TGTGCCAGCAGCTTAACCGGACGACAGAACTCACCCCTCCACTTT. Its translation is CASSLTGRQNSPLHF.

The chain links TRBV7-9 to TRBJ1-2, with unresolved D. The CDR3 is 14 amino acids. Germline values: CDR1 SEHNR, CDR2 FQNEAQ (reference sequence). V was clipped by 1 base and J by 7 bases, with 13 bases between them. CDR3 region: CASSLGETGLGYTF. The DNA for the CDR3 is TGTGCCAGCAGCTTAGGAGAGACGGGTCTTGGCTACACCTTC.

V gene TRBV10-3 combines with J gene TRBJ1-2; D gene ambiguous. V was clipped by 3 bases and J by 8 bases, with 19 bases between them. Germline V gene sequence: CDR1 ENHRY, CDR2 SYGVKD. The length of the CDR3 is 15 residues. This CDR3 reads CAISEVENRRYGYTF. As DNA, the CDR3 is TGTGCCATCAGTGAAGTTGAAAACCGGCGGTACGGCTACACCTTC.

The chain carries TRBV11-3 and TRBJ2-1; D is unresolved. Deletions cut 5 bases from V and 7 bases from J, with 9 bases between. CDR1 is SGHNT, CDR2 YENEEA, per germline. CDR3 length equals 12 residues. Written as DNA, the CDR3 is TGTGCCAGCAGCCCGCAAACTAATGAGCAGTTCTTC. This translates into CASSPQTNEQFF.

The rearrangement links TRBV6-1 to TRBJ1-5, with 8 positions matching TRBD1. The CDR3 is made up of 14 amino acids. Germline CDR1 reads MNHNS; CDR2 reads SASEGT. The ends lost 1 base at V and 7 bases at J; junction bases unmatched: 3. The CDR3 coding sequence is TGTGCCAGCAGTGAAGACAGGGGGTGGCAGCCCCAGCATTTT. Amino acids: CASSEDRGWQPQHF.

The rearrangement joins TRBV27 to TRBJ2-1, with D possibly TRBD1 on 6 matching bases. The CDR3 runs to 16 residues. V lost 10 bases and J lost 0, with 19 bases in between. Per the germline V gene, CDR1 is MNHEY and CDR2 is SMNVEV (reference sequence). This chain's CDR3 is CATYLGGIPSYNEQFF. The DNA of the CDR3 is TGTGCCACCTACCTAGGGGGAATCCCCTCCTACAATGAGCAGTTCTTC.

The V call is TRBV13, the J call TRBJ2-1; D is possibly TRBD1 (6 bases). This CDR3 is 16 amino acids long. The V gene lost 4 bases and the J gene lost 6 bases, with 19 bases spanning the gap. Germline V gene sequence: CDR1 PRHDT, CDR2 FYEKMQ (reference sequence). The CDR3 DNA reads as TGTGCCAGCAGCTCGGCGCGTTGGGGGACATCCAATGAGCAGTTCTTC. It codes for CASSSARWGTSNEQFF.

This chain connects TRBV13 to TRBJ2-7; D remains unclear. CDR3 size: 14 residues. Germline lookup yields CDR1 PRHDT and CDR2 FYEKMQ (reference sequence). The V gene lost 0 bases and the J gene lost 3 bases, with 9 bases spanning the gap. The CDR3 loop is CASSLGTSSYEQYF. In DNA, the CDR3 is TGTGCCAGCAGCTTAGGGACCAGTAGCTACGAGCAGTACTTC.

This rearrangement joins TRBV11-2 to TRBJ2-1; 9 bases map to TRBD2. There are 15 residues in the CDR3. Germline CDR1 reads SGHAT; CDR2 reads FQNNGV. V was pared by 6 bases and J by 4 bases, with 7 bases of the junction left unmatched. The CDR3 loop reads CASRTGSGGYNEQFF. For the CDR3, the DNA is TGTGCCAGCAGGACGGGCAGCGGGGGGTACAATGAGCAGTTCTTC.

The chain employs TRBV6-1 and TRBJ1-1; D unclear. The CDR3 consists of 16 residues. V was trimmed by 4 bases and J by 5 bases, leaving 20 bases between them. The germline gives CDR1 MNHNS, CDR2 SASEGT. CDR3 coding DNA: TGTGCCAGCAGTGCAGGTCCCGTGGGTCAATTTACTGAAGCTTTCTTT. Translating it yields CASSAGPVGQFTEAFF.

The rearrangement joins TRBV9 to TRBJ1-4; D not resolved. Germline lookup yields CDR1 SGDLS and CDR2 YYNGEE. V was pared by 3 bases and J by 8 bases, with 8 bases between. CDR3 length: 12 residues. CDR3: CASSADGEKLFF. CDR3 in DNA: TGTGCCAGCAGCGCGGATGGCGAAAAACTGTTTTTT. The variable domain in full, completed from reference TRBV9 and TRBJ1-4, reads DSGVTQTPKHLITATGQRVTLRCSPRSGDLSVYWYQQSLDQGLQFLIQYYNGEERAKGNILERFSAQQFPDLHSELNLSSLELGDSALYFCASSADGEKLFFGSGTQLSVL.

This clone was recorded only once. CDR3 sequence (DNA): TGTGCCAGCCAAGACTCAGGGGGGACCGGGGAGCTGTTTTTT. It translates to CASQDSGGTGELFF. J is TRBJ2-2 and V is TRBV7-2, with D possibly matching TRBD1 (7 bases). The CDR3 is 14 amino acids. Deletions cut 8 bases from V and 5 bases from J, with 15 bases between. Germline CDR1 is SGHTA and CDR2 is FQGNSA.

The CDR3 region has the DNA TGTGCCTGGCAATGGCGGCCACCCAACACTGAAGCTTTCTTT. As protein: CAWQWRPPNTEAFF. The chain has TRBV30 and TRBJ1-1; the D is unclear. The germline gives CDR1 GTSNPN, CDR2 SVGIG (reference sequence). Trimming pared 5 bases from V and 2 bases from J, leaving 15 bases between. The CDR3 length is 14 residues.

The chain links TRBV20-1 to TRBJ2-7; D unclear. In germline, CDR1 is DFQATT, CDR2 SNEGSKA (reference sequence). The CDR3 spans 10 residues. V lost 0 bases to trimming and J lost 6 bases, with 3 bases between them. The DNA for the CDR3 is TGCAGTGCTAGAGAGGGCGAGCAGTACTTC. Protein sequence: CSAREGEQYF.

The chain carries TRBV9 and TRBJ2-6; 7 positions agree with TRBD2. The V gene end was trimmed by 5 bases and the J gene end by 1 base; junction bases not matched to a gene: 9. The germline CDR1 and CDR2 sequences are SGDLS and YYNGEE. The CDR3 has 17 amino acids. The CDR3 sequence: CASSRWGGGSGANVLTF. CDR3 DNA sequence: TGTGCCAGCAGTCGGTGGGGCGGGGGATCTGGGGCCAACGTCCTGACTTTC.

The V and J genes are TRBV9 and TRBJ2-1, with D possibly matching TRBD2 (6 bases). The V gene's germline CDR1 is SGDLS and CDR2 YYNGEE. This CDR3 is 14 amino acids long. V dropped 2 bases and J dropped 8 bases, with 14 bases sitting between them. CDR3 region: CASSVWDSPDEQFF. DNA for the CDR3: TGTGCCAGCAGCGTTTGGGACTCACCCGATGAGCAGTTCTTC.